This T cell receptor (beta chain) emerged from a study of T-cell reconstitution after alpha-beta-depleted transplantation in children. Preparing the TCRbeta library involved the use of unique molecular identifiers. Each CDR3 protein is one row after TCRdb ran MiXCR on the PCR reads. Of roughly 790,000 distinct CDR3 sequences listed, roughly 15% are singletons. With 5 bases removed from V and 7 bases from J, the gap between germline ends came to 17 bases. In germline, CDR1 is SEHNR, CDR2 FQNEAQ (reference sequence). The CDR3 consists of 14 residues. Study-wide results and caveats: Newly made T cells mostly supplied T-cell counts and diversity one year after transplant.

This clonotype was observed a handful of times. The antigen remains unidentified. This material consisted of PBMCs, mostly from graft donor cells, taken 360 days after TCRalphabeta/CD19-depleted stem cell transplant. This clonotype was obtained from a male patient aged 10-17 years who had a stem cell transplant for acute lymphoblastic leukemia, so the T cells may come from the graft donor. The chain links TRBV7-9 to TRBJ1-2, with D unclear. CDR3 residues: CASSPGFWPSGYTF. For the CDR3, the DNA is TGTGCCAGCAGCCCCGGCTTTTGGCCAAGTGGCTACACCTTC.